A single sample gave rise to the 24 T cell receptor beta chains below, sequenced in a study of cytomegalovirus exposure and HLA in healthy donors. Data came from immunoSEQ multiplex PCR; TCRdb stores just in-frame clones and leaves some out. Counted here are 100,000 or so clones, about 95% occurring once; the ten biggest clones make up around 0.85%. The sample comprised PBMCs. The source of these receptors is a woman aged 18-30 years in good health and CMV-seronegative.

This clone was picked up one time. The chain couples TRBV30 to TRBJ1-1; possibly TRBD1 for D (6 bases). Germline CDR1 is GTSNPN and CDR2 is SVGIG (reference sequence). The length of the CDR3 is 13 residues. Trimming cost V 5 bases and J 4 bases, with 14 bases left between them. CDR3 in amino acids: CAWLRGASTEAFF. CDR3 in DNA: TGTGCCTGGCTCAGGGGAGCTAGCACTGAAGCTTTCTTT.

CDR3 coding DNA: TGTGCCAGCTCCCTCCTGGAGGGGGGGGCCTACAATGAGCAGTTCTTC. Protein: CASSLLEGGAYNEQFF. The V call is TRBV18, the J call TRBJ2-1, with D perhaps matching TRBD2 (7 bases). Looked up from germline, CDR1 is KGHSH and CDR2 is LQKENI. Deletions cut 6 bases from V and 2 bases from J, with 17 bases between. The CDR3 length is 16 residues. Complete variable domain (other parts from reference TRBV18 and TRBJ2-1): NAGVMQNPRHLVRRRGQEARLRCSPMKGHSHVYWYRQLPEEGLKFMVYLQKENIIDESGMPKERFSAEFPKEGPSILRIQQVVRGDSAAYFCASSLLEGGAYNEQFFGPGTRLTVL.

The V and J genes are TRBV5-6 and TRBJ2-1, with 11 bases lining up with TRBD2. The V gene's germline CDR1 is SGHDT and CDR2 YYEEEE. The CDR3 runs 18 residues. The J segment lost 0 bases and the V segment lost 3 bases, leaving 8 bases of the junction unmatched. CDR3 sequence (DNA): TGTGCCAGCAGCTATGGACTAGCGGGTCCTCCCTCCTACAATGAGCAGTTCTTC. Protein: CASSYGLAGPPSYNEQFF.

This chain joins TRBV4-3 and TRBJ2-2; 8 bases map to TRBD2. V shed 3 bases, J shed 2 bases, and the junction held 11 bases outside the gene matches. Germline CDR1 is LGHNA and CDR2 is YSLEER. This CDR3 is built from 18 residues. CDR3 coding DNA: TGCGCCAGCAGCCAGGACGCGGGGGGTAGCGTTAACACCGGGGAGCTGTTTTTT. Translation gives CASSQDAGGSVNTGELFF.

CDR3 region: CSAHLTGWKETQYF. DNA for the CDR3: TGCAGCGCCCACCTTACAGGGTGGAAAGAGACCCAGTACTTC. The chain recombines TRBV29-1 with TRBJ2-5, with D perhaps TRBD1 (6 bases). The germline V and J ends were trimmed by 7 bases and 3 bases, with 18 bases remaining between them. CDR3 size: 14 residues. Germline CDR1 and CDR2: SQVTM and ANQGSEA. The full variable domain, with the rest looked up from reference TRBV29-1 and TRBJ2-5, is SAVISQKPSRDICQRGTSLTIQCQVDSQVTMMFWYRQQPGQSLTLIATANQGSEATYESGFVIDKFPISRPNLTFSTLTVSNMSPEDSSIYLCSAHLTGWKETQYFGPGTRLLVL.

The chain employs TRBV2 and TRBJ2-5; 9 bases are shared with TRBD2. The CDR3 length is 14 residues. V shed 8 bases, J shed 4 bases, and the junction held 8 bases outside the gene matches. Looked up from germline, CDR1 is SNHLY and CDR2 is FYNNEI. The CDR3 nucleotides read TGTGCCAGCGGGTTGCGGGGGGGCCGAGAGACCCAGTACTTC. It specifies CASGLRGGRETQYF.

This clone was recorded once. The rearrangement uses TRBV29-1 and TRBJ2-1; maybe TRBD2 (5 bases). V gave up 3 bases and J gave up 4 bases, with 19 bases separating them. Germline values: CDR1 SQVTM, CDR2 ANQGSEA. This CDR3 region has 16 residues. DNA for the CDR3: TGCAGCGTTGATAGTTTAATCGGCGGAGGTTACAATGAGCAGTTCTTC. Translated: CSVDSLIGGGYNEQFF.

The chain employs TRBV5-1 and TRBJ1-1, with D possibly being TRBD1 (6 bases). Germline CDR1 is SGHRS and CDR2 is YFSETQ. The CDR3 is 16 amino acids. V was pared by 4 bases and J by 3 bases, with 19 bases between. CDR3 in amino acids: CASSPGTQHRDTEAFF. The CDR3 nucleotides read TGCGCCAGCAGCCCCGGGACACAACATCGGGACACTGAAGCTTTCTTT.

In regard to this clone: Other DNA sequences in this sample translate to the same CDR3. The genes are TRBV15 and TRBJ1-2, with D unclear. The germline V gene encodes CDR1 LNHNV and CDR2 YYDKDF (reference sequence). The CDR3 sequence is 14 residues long. Between the trimmed V and J ends, which lost 0 bases and 8 bases, there was a span of 13 bases. The CDR3 coding sequence is TGTGCCACCAGCAGAGATCGGGGAACCTACGGCTACACCTTC. Amino acids: CATSRDRGTYGYTF.

The chain joins TRBV21-1 to TRBJ2-7; the DNA was not used to check the table's D call, TRBD1. TRBV21-1 is annotated as a pseudogene. This CDR3 contains 16 residues. The CDR3 reads CASSSHWRDRRYEQYF. As DNA, the CDR3 is TGTGCCAGCAGCAGTCATTGGAGGGACAGGAGGTACGAGCAGTACTTC.

The chain uses TRBV9 and TRBJ1-2; 7 nucleotides agree with TRBD1. This CDR3 has 13 residues. Looked up from germline, CDR1 is SGDLS and CDR2 is YYNGEE. With 1 base clipped from V and 7 bases from J, the junction kept 4 bases outside the gene matches. CDR3 in amino acids: CASSVTGEGGYTF. CDR3 DNA: TGTGCCAGCAGCGTAACAGGGGAAGGTGGCTACACCTTC.

The chain joins TRBV5-5 to TRBJ2-7; 11 bases agree with TRBD1. CDR3 length: 16 amino acids. V was pared by 4 bases and J by 2 bases, with 8 bases of the junction left unmatched. Germline CDR1 and CDR2: SGHKS and YYEKEE (reference sequence). The CDR3 DNA follows: TGTGCCAGCAGCACGGGACAGGGGGTAAGGACCTACGAGCAGTACTTC. Residues: CASSTGQGVRTYEQYF.

V usage is TRBV27 and J usage is TRBJ1-5, with D uncertain. V lost 6 bases to trimming and J lost 6 bases, with 12 bases between them. The V gene's germline CDR1 is MNHEY and CDR2 SMNVEV (reference sequence). CDR3 length: 13 residues. CDR3 nucleotide sequence: TGTGCCAGCAGCTCGACCCGGGGTCAGCCCCAGCATTTT. Protein: CASSSTRGQPQHF.

The chain is built from TRBV29-1 and TRBJ2-1; 14 bases agree with TRBD2. The CDR3 is 15 residues long. Germline loops: CDR1 SQVTM, CDR2 ANQGSEA. V shed 7 bases, J shed 3 bases, and the junction held 5 bases outside the gene matches. The DNA for the CDR3 is TGCAGCGGGGGACTAGCGGGAGACTTCTACAATGAGCAGTTCTTC. This encodes CSGGLAGDFYNEQFF.

This clone appeared a single time. The chain employs TRBV4-1 and TRBJ1-1; weak D call: TRBD1 (5 bases). V lost 2 bases, J lost 1 base, and 11 bases lay in between. The CDR3 runs 15 residues. CDR1 MGHRA and CDR2 YSYEKL come from the germline V gene. The CDR3 region is CASSQPDTSNTEAFF. The CDR3 nucleotides are TGCGCCAGCAGCCAACCGGACACATCGAACACTGAAGCTTTCTTT.

This clone was seen a single time. The gene calls are TRBV6-1 and TRBJ1-6; D may be TRBD1 (6 bases). V was pared by 2 bases and J by 0 bases, with 14 bases between. This CDR3 has 18 residues. Germline V gives CDR1 MNHNS, CDR2 SASEGT. The CDR3 reads CASSENEDRSSYNSPLHF. In nucleotides, the CDR3 is TGTGCCAGCAGTGAAAACGAGGACAGAAGCTCCTATAATTCACCCCTCCACTTT.

This clone has just a few counts. The V and J genes are TRBV2 and TRBJ2-7; D gene uncertain. CDR3 length: 13 residues. Germline V gene data show CDR1 as SNHLY and CDR2 as FYNNEI. Trimming removed 7 bases from V and 2 bases from J, with 12 bases in between. The CDR3 DNA reads TGTGCCAGCATGCCCAGGAATGCCTACGAGCAGTACTTC. Its protein is CASMPRNAYEQYF.

The chain recombines TRBV5-6 with TRBJ2-7; maybe TRBD2 (6 bases). The CDR3 consists of 16 residues. Germline V gives CDR1 SGHDT, CDR2 YYEEEE. V was pared by 4 bases and J by 6 bases, with 23 bases between. CDR3 in amino acids: CASSKAGSLRAPEQYF. As DNA, the CDR3 is TGTGCCAGCAGCAAGGCGGGGAGCCTTAGGGCTCCCGAGCAGTACTTC.

The genes are TRBV6-6 and TRBJ2-2, with a weak D call TRBD2 (6 bases). V shed 4 bases and J shed 5 bases, with 14 bases lying between them. CDR3 length: 15 residues. CDR1 is MNHNY and CDR2 is SVGAGI in the germline V gene (reference sequence). The CDR3 DNA sequence: TGTGCCAGCAGTTCCCCATCCGGGAGAACCGGGGAGCTGTTTTTT. Amino acids: CASSSPSGRTGELFF.

The CDR3 spells CASSRATGSGLAGGPTDTQYF. CDR3 sequence (DNA): TGTGCCAGCAGCCGTGCTACGGGTTCGGGACTAGCGGGAGGGCCTACAGATACGCAGTATTTT. This chain links TRBV7-6 with TRBJ2-3, with 16 positions matching TRBD2. This CDR3 has 21 amino acids. Germline values: CDR1 SGHVS, CDR2 FNYEAQ. The J segment lost 3 bases and the V segment lost 5 bases, leaving 17 bases of the junction unmatched.

The table lists this clone with a count of one. The chain joins TRBV11-3 to TRBJ2-7, with D possibly TRBD1 on 6 matching bases. The germline V gene has CDR1 SGHNT and CDR2 YENEEA. V lost 0 bases to trimming and J lost 2 bases, with 8 bases between them. The CDR3 runs to 14 residues. The CDR3 loop reads CASSLDRGAYEQYF. CDR3 in DNA: TGTGCCAGCAGCTTAGACAGGGGAGCCTACGAGCAGTACTTC.

This clone was observed once. The chain links TRBV5-4 to TRBJ2-3; 13 bases map to TRBD2. Germline V gene sequence: CDR1 SGHNT, CDR2 YYREEE (reference sequence). V lost 4 bases to trimming and J lost 0 bases; unmatched junction nucleotides: 5. The CDR3 loop spans 17 amino acids. CDR3 nucleotides: TGTGCCAGCAGCGCCCGACTAGCGGGGGGCAGCACAGATACGCAGTATTTT. Its translation: CASSARLAGGSTDTQYF.

The chain combines TRBV5-6 with TRBJ2-1; D might be TRBD1 (7 bases). Looked up from germline, CDR1 is SGHDT and CDR2 is YYEEEE. Trimming shortened V by 2 bases and J by 9 bases, and 9 bases separated the two germline ends. The CDR3 is made up of 12 amino acids. The CDR3 loop is CASSFQGGEQFF. Written as DNA, the CDR3 is TGTGCCAGCAGCTTCCAGGGGGGTGAGCAGTTCTTC.

The chain carries TRBV7-9 and TRBJ2-7; 9 bases align to TRBD1. V was clipped by 7 bases and J by 0 bases; unmatched bases: 10. The germline V gene has CDR1 SEHNR and CDR2 FQNEAQ (reference sequence). This CDR3 region has 16 residues. The CDR3 DNA follows: TGTGCCAGCACAACAGGGGGCAGCTCCAGCTCCTACGAGCAGTACTTC. This translates into CASTTGGSSSSYEQYF.